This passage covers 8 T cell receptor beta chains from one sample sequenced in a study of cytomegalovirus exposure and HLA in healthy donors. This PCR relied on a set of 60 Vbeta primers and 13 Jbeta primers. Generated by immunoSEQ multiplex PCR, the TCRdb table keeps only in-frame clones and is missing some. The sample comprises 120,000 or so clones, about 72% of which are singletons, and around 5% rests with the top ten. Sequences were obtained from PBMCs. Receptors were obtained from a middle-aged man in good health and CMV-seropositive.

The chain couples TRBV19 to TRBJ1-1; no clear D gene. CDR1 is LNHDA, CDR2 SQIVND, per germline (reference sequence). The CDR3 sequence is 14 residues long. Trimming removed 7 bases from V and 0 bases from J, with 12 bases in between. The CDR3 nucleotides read TGTGCCAGTACCATACTCGGTATGAACACTGAAGCTTTCTTT. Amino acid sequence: CASTILGMNTEAFF.

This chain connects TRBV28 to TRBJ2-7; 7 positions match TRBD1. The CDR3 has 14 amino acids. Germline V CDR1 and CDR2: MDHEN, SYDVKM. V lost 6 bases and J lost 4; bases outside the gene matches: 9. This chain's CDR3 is CASRPGQVKYEQYF. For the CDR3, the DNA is TGTGCCAGCAGACCCGGACAGGTGAAGTACGAGCAGTACTTC.

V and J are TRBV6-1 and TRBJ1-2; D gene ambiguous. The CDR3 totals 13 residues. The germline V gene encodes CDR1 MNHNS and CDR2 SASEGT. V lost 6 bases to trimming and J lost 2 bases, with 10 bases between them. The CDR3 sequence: CASREAANYGYTF. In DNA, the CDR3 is TGTGCCAGCAGGGAGGCCGCAAACTATGGCTACACCTTC.

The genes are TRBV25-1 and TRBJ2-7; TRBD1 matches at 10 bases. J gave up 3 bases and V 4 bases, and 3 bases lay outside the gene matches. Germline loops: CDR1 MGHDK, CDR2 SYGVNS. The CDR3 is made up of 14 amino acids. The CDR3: CASSGGDRGYEQYF. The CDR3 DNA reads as TGTGCCAGCAGTGGTGGGGACAGGGGCTACGAGCAGTACTTC.

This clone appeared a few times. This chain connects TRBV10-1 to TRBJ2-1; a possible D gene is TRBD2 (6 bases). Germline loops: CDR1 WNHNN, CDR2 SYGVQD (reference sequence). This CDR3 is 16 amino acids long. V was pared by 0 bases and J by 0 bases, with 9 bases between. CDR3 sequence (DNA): TGCGCCAGCAGTGAGTCGGCGGGGTACTCCTACAATGAGCAGTTCTTC. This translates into CASSESAGYSYNEQFF.

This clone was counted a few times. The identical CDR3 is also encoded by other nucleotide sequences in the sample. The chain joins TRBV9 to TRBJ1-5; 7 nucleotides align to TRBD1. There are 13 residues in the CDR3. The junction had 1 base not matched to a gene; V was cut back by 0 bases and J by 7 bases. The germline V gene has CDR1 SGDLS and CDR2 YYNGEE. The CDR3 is CASSVGGGQPQHF. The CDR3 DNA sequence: TGTGCCAGCAGCGTAGGAGGGGGCCAGCCCCAGCATTTT.

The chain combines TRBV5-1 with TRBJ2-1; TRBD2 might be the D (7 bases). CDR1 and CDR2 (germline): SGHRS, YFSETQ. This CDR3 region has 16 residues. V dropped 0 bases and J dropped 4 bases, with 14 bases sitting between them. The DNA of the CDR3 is TGCGCCAGCAGCTTGGCTACCGGGGGGCGGTACAATGAGCAGTTCTTC. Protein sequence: CASSLATGGRYNEQFF.

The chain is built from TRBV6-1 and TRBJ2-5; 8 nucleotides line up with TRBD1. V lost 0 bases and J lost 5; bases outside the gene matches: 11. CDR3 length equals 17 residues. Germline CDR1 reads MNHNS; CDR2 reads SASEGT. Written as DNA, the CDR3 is TGTGCCAGCAGTGAAGCGCGACAGGGGTTGGGCGGGGAGACCCAGTACTTC. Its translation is CASSEARQGLGGETQYF.